Listed below are T cell receptor beta chains from one sample, sequenced in a study of immune evolution from preneoplasia to lung adenocarcinoma. Sequencing used immunoSEQ multiplex PCR; TCRdb keeps in-frame clones, though not all of them. Of more than 13,000 clones in the sample, around three quarters are singletons; the top ten hold roughly 4.4%. The sequenced sample was FFPE minimally invasive lung adenocarcinoma tissue. The receptors here all came from a person aged 65-85 years with lung adenocarcinoma. Each CDR3 is given with its conserved first and last residue. Each record gives: D gene, clone size, J gene, V gene, CDR3 DNA, CDR3 protein. A D gene is named only where the DNA matches it firmly. Only some rows state a clone size, as once, few, many or a class for expanded clones.

>-|-|TRBJ2-5|TRBV11-3
TGTGCCAGCAGCTTAGGGAGGGGGCCGGGAGAGACCCAGTACTTC
CASSLGRGPGETQYF
>TRBD1|-|TRBJ1-1|TRBV19
TGTGCCAGTCAGAACAGGGGGATGGCTTTCTTT
CASQNRGMAFF
>TRBD1|-|TRBJ1-1|TRBV7-9
TGTGCCAGCAGCTGGACAGGGAGCGAAGCTTTCTTT
CASSWTGSEAFF
>-|-|TRBJ2-1|TRBV11-3
TGTGCCAGCAGCTTAGCTGACACCAATGAGCAGTTCTTC
CASSLADTNEQFF
>TRBD1|-|TRBJ2-3|TRBV9
TGTGCCAGCAGCCCAGGGGGCGGGAAAGGGACAGATACGCAGTATTTT
CASSPGGGKGTDTQYF
>TRBD2|-|TRBJ2-3|TRBV7-3
TGTGCCAGCAGCCCCTCGGGGGGGTCCGATACGCAGTATTTT
CASSPSGGSDTQYF
>-|-|TRBJ2-3|TRBV27
TGTGCCAGCAGTCCCGGAGACACAGATACGCAGTATTTT
CASSPGDTDTQYF
>-|few|TRBJ2-1|TRBV28
TGTGCCAGCATCGAGAGGGGCCCCTACAATGAGCAGTTCTTC
CASIERGPYNEQFF
>-|few|TRBJ1-1|TRBV30
TGTGCCTGGAATTCCAGGGGTAATGAAGCTTTCTTT
CAWNSRGNEAFF
>-|-|TRBJ2-5|TRBV27
TGTGCCAGCAGTTTATTGGGGGGCGCCGGGGAGACCCAGTACTTC
CASSLLGGAGETQYF
>-|-|TRBJ2-2|TRBV2
TGTGCCAGCAGTCAGGAGGGCACCGGGGAGCTGTTTTTT
CASSQEGTGELFF
>TRBD2|-|TRBJ2-3|TRBV7-6
TGTGCCAGCAGCGCACGGACTAGCGGGAGATCAGATACGCAGTATTTT
CASSARTSGRSDTQYF
>-|-|TRBJ1-2|TRBV19
TGTGCCAGTAGTATTAATCGTTATGGCTACACCTTC
CASSINRYGYTF
>-|-|TRBJ1-2|TRBV7-3
TGTGCCAGCAGCTTGGGAGGGAATGATGGCTACACCTTC
CASSLGGNDGYTF
>TRBD2|-|TRBJ2-1|TRBV7-6
TGTGCCAGCAGCTTAGTCCCTAGCGGCTCCTACAATGAGCAGTTCTTC
CASSLVPSGSYNEQFF
>-|once|TRBJ1-5|TRBV28
TGTGCCAGCAGCATCCCAGAACACAATCAGCCCCAGCATTTT
CASSIPEHNQPQHF
>-|-|TRBJ1-2|TRBV18
TGTGCCAGCTCACCACCAGGGGGAGGTGGCTACACCTTC
CASSPPGGGGYTF